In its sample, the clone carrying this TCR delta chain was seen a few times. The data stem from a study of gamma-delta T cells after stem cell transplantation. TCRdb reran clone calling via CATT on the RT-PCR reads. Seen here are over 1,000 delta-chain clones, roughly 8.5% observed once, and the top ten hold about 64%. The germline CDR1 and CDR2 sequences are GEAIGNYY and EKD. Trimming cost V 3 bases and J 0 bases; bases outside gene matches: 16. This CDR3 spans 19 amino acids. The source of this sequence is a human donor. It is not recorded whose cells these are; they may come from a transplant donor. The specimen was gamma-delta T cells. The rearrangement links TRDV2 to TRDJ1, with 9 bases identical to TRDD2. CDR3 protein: CACDGLPTLGALYTDKLIF. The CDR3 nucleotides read TGTGCCTGTGACGGCCTTCCTACCCTGGGGGCCTTGTACACCGATAAACTCATCTTT.